This T cell receptor (beta chain) was retrieved from a study of graft-versus-host responses after intestinal transplantation. Study-wide points: GvH clones turned up in recipient marrow; some had shown up first in ileum or blood.

The repertoire was sequenced with immunoSEQ multiplex PCR; TCRdb's copy has only in-frame clones and lacks some. The sample holds 21,000 or so clones, roughly nine tenths seen once. Notes on this clone: As yet, its antigen is unknown.

The clonotype was recovered from a human patient who received an intestinal transplant, so some T cells may come from the graft donor. Sequenced material: PBMCs, taken 65 to 70 days after intestinal transplantation.

The CDR3 nucleotides are TGTGCCAGCGGAGGACAGGCCGGAACCAGCACAGATACGCAGTATTTT. This gives the protein CASGGQAGTSTDTQYF. The V gene is TRBV11-2, the J gene TRBJ2-3, with 7 bases identical to TRBD1. The length of the CDR3 is 16 residues. Germline V CDR1 and CDR2: SGHAT, FQNNGV. The V and J ends lost 8 bases and 0 bases, in that order; junction bases with no gene match: 11.